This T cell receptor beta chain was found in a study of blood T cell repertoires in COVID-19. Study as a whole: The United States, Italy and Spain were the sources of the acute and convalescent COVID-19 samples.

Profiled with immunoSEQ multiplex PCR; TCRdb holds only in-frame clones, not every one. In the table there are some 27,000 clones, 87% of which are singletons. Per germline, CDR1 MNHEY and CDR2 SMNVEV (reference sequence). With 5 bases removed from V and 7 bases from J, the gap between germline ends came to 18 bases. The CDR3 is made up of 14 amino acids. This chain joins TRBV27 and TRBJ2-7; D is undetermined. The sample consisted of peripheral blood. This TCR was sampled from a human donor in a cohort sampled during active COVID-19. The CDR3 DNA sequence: TGTGCCAGCAGTCCCCTCTCCCTACCCTGGGAGCAGTACTTC. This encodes CASSPLSLPWEQYF.